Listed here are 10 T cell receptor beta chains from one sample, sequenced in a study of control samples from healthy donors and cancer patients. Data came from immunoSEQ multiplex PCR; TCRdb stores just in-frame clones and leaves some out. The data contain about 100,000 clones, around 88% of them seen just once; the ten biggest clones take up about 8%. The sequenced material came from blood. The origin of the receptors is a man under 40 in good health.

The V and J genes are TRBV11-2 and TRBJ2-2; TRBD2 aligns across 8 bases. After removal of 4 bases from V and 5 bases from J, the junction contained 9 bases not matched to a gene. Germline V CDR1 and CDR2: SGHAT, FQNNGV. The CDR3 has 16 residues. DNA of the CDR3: TGTGCCAGCAGCTCGGGGGGAGCGGGAGTAACCGGGGAGCTGTTTTTT. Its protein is CASSSGGAGVTGELFF.

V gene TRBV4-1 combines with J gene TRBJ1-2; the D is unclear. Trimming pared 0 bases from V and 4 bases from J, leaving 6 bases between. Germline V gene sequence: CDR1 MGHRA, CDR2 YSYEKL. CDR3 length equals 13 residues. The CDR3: CASSQENGYGYTF. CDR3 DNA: TGCGCCAGCAGCCAAGAGAACGGCTATGGCTACACCTTC.

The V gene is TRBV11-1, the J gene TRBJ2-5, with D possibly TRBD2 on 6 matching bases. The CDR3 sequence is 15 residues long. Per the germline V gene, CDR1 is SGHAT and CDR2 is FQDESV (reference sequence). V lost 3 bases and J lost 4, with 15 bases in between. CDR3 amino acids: CASSLGGIDRETQYF. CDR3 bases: TGTGCCAGCAGCTTGGGCGGGATTGATCGAGAGACCCAGTACTTC. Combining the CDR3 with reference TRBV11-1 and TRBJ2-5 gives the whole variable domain EAEVAQSPRYKITEKSQAVAFWCDPISGHATLYWYRQILGQGPELLVQFQDESVVDDSQLPKDRFSAERLKGVDSTLKIQPAELGDSAMYLCASSLGGIDRETQYFGPGTRLLVL.

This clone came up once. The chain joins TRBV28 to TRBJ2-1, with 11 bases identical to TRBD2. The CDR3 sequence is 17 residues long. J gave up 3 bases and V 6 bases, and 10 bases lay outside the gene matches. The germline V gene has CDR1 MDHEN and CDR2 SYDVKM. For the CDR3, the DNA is TGTGCCAGCAGCCCAATCCCGACTAGCGGGAACTACAATGAGCAGTTCTTC. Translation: CASSPIPTSGNYNEQFF.

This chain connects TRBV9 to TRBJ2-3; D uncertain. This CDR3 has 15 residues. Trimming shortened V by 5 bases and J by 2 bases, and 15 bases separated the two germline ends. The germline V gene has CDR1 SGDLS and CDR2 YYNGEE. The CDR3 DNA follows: TGTGCCAGCAGAGCCTCGGAGAGGTACACAGATACGCAGTATTTT. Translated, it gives CASRASERYTDTQYF. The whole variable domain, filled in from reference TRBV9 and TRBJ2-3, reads DSGVTQTPKHLITATGQRVTLRCSPRSGDLSVYWYQQSLDQGLQFLIQYYNGEERAKGNILERFSAQQFPDLHSELNLSSLELGDSALYFCASRASERYTDTQYFGPGTRLTVL.

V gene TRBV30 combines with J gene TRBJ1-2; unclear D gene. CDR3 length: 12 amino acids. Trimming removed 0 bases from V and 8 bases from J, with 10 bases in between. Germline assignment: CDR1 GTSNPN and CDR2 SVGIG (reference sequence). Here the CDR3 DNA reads TGTGCCTGGAGTGTAGGTGGGGTGGGCTACACCTTC. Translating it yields CAWSVGGVGYTF. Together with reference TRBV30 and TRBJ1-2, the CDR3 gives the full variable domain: SQTIHQWPATLVQPVGSPLSLECTVEGTSNPNLYWYRQAAGRGLQLLFYSVGIGQISSEVPQNLSASRPQDRQFILSSKKLLLSDSGFYLCAWSVGGVGYTFGSGTRLTVV.

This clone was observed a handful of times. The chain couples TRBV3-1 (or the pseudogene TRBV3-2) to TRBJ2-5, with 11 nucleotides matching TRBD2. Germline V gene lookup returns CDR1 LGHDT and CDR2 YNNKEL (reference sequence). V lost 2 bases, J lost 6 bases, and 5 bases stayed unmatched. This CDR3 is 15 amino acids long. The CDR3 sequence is CASSQLAGGPKTQYF. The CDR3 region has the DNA TGTGCCAGCAGCCAACTAGCGGGGGGCCCAAAGACCCAGTACTTC.

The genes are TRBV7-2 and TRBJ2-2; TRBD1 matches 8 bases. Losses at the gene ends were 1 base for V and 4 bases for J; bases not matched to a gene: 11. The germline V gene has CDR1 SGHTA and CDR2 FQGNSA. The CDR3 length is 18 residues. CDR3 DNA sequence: TGTGCCAGCAGCTTAGGGTGGGACAGGCCACCTTTCACCGGGGAGCTGTTTTTT. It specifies CASSLGWDRPPFTGELFF. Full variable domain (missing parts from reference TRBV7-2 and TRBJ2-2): GAGVSQSPSNKVTEKGKDVELRCDPISGHTALYWYRQSLGQGLEFLIYFQGNSAPDKSGLPSDRFSAERTGGSVSTLTIQRTQQEDSAVYLCASSLGWDRPPFTGELFFGEGSRLTVL.

The CDR3 DNA follows: TGTGCCAGCTCACCCGTTTATGTCGGCGAGACCCAGTACTTC. Translation gives CASSPVYVGETQYF. The chain recombines TRBV18 with TRBJ2-5; D gene ambiguous. This CDR3 comprises 14 residues. Germline values: CDR1 KGHSH, CDR2 LQKENI. Trimming cost V 3 bases and J 5 bases, with 13 bases left between them.

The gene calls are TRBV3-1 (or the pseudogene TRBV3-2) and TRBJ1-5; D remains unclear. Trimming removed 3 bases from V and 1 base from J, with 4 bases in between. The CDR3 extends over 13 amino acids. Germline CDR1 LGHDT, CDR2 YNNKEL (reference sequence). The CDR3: CASSHWSNQPQHF. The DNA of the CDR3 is TGTGCCAGCAGCCATTGGAGCAATCAGCCCCAGCATTTT.